These 10 T cell receptor beta chains originate from one sample sequenced in a study of blood T cells in healthy people across ages (dated by TCRdb to between 2014 and 2016). Library generation was performed with 5' RACE. Sequencing took place on an Illumina HiSeq 2500. A second PCR of about 7 to 12 cycles was performed with a sample-barcoded 5' primer and a J-beta primer mix. TCRdb applied fastp at Q25 and MiXCR to the public reads, then kept only in-frame beta chains. Every entry covers one CDR3 protein and lists the most common genes and DNA from its rows. The sample records about 2 million distinct CDR3 sequences, about 50% of which are singletons. The ten top clones hold over 2% of the sample. Sequencing input: blood. These receptors all stem from a woman aged 40-49 years in good health.

The chain employs TRBV20-1 and TRBJ1-1; tentatively, D is TRBD1 (5 bases). V lost 0 bases and J lost 4, with 12 bases in between. CDR1 is DFQATT and CDR2 is SNEGSKA in the germline V gene (reference sequence). This CDR3 has 14 amino acids. The CDR3 DNA sequence: TGCAGTGCTAGAGAGGGGGTGGTGGGCACTGAAGCTTTCTTT. Its protein product is CSAREGVVGTEAFF.

The rearrangement uses TRBV25-1 and TRBJ1-4; D is unresolved. The length of the CDR3 is 15 residues. The V end was cut by 2 bases, the J end by 3 bases, with 10 bases between. Germline assignment: CDR1 MGHDK and CDR2 SYGVNS. The CDR3 loop reads CASSEQGPSNEKLFF. CDR3 nucleotides: TGTGCCAGCAGTGAACAAGGACCTTCTAATGAAAAACTGTTTTTT.

This clonotype was found many times. The chain combines TRBV27 with TRBJ2-7, with 9 bases lining up with TRBD1. The CDR3 totals 14 residues. From germline, CDR1 is MNHEY and CDR2 SMNVEV (reference sequence). V shed 5 bases, J shed 3 bases, and the junction held 5 bases outside the gene matches. CDR3 protein: CASSPGTGNYEQYF. For the CDR3, the DNA is TGTGCCAGCAGTCCCGGGACAGGGAACTACGAGCAGTACTTC.

This chain connects TRBV5-1 to TRBJ2-1; weak D call: TRBD1 (6 bases). The CDR3 extends over 17 amino acids. Germline V gene lookup returns CDR1 SGHRS and CDR2 YFSETQ. Trimming took off 0 bases at V and 5 bases at J, with 18 bases between the two ends. In nucleotides, the CDR3 is TGCGCCAGCAGCTTGGGCGGACAGTTTCGAGCACACAATGAGCAGTTCTTC. This sequence encodes CASSLGGQFRAHNEQFF.

This clonotype has a handful of counts. The V and J genes are TRBV29-1 and TRBJ2-3; a possible D gene is TRBD2 (6 bases). Germline V gene sequence: CDR1 SQVTM, CDR2 ANQGSEA. The CDR3 is 12 residues long. V lost 4 bases to trimming and J lost 6 bases, with 11 bases between them. The CDR3 sequence is CSVVGGADTQYF. CDR3 coding DNA: TGCAGCGTTGTCGGGGGAGCCGATACGCAGTATTTT.

The V gene is TRBV6-6, the J gene TRBJ2-3, with TRBD1 as a possible D gene (6 bases). Germline V gene lookup returns CDR1 MNHNY and CDR2 SVGAGI (reference sequence). The V end was cut by 3 bases, the J end by 4 bases, with 17 bases between. The CDR3 extends over 16 amino acids. The CDR3 region has the DNA TGTGCCAGCAGTTATTATTCACAGGGCCCTTCAGATACGCAGTATTTT. Translation: CASSYYSQGPSDTQYF.

The rearrangement links TRBV6-2 or TRBV6-3 to TRBJ2-7; a weak D match, TRBD2 (6 bases). Trimming stripped 8 bases from V and 9 bases from J, with 23 bases between. Germline-derived CDR1 and CDR2 are MNHEY and SVGEGT. This CDR3 comprises 14 residues. The CDR3 spells CASGSSLSLGGQYF. DNA of the CDR3: TGTGCCAGCGGCTCCAGTCTCTCTCTGGGAGGGCAGTACTTC.

This clonotype was counted between two and nine times. The chain has TRBV12-5 and TRBJ2-1, with no clear D. Matching the DNA end better, TRBJ2-7 makes the J call doubtful. Germline V gene data show CDR1 as LGHNT and CDR2 as FRNRAP. This CDR3 region has 15 residues. CDR3 amino acids: CASGLGGTPYNEQYF. CDR3 DNA sequence: TGTGCTAGTGGTTTGGGTGGAACGCCCTACAATGAGCAGTACTTC.

The J gene is TRBJ2-1, the V gene TRBV7-2; D not certain. Germline loops: CDR1 SGHTA, CDR2 FQGNSA. CDR3 size: 17 residues. Trimming shortened V by 4 bases and J by 6 bases, and 22 bases separated the two germline ends. The CDR3 here is CASSSQSAAINSNEQFF. The DNA for the CDR3 is TGTGCCAGCAGCTCCCAAAGTGCGGCTATAAACTCCAATGAGCAGTTCTTC.

The chain recombines TRBV13 with TRBJ2-5; 11 bases map to TRBD1. The assigned J gene may be wrong: the sequence end matches TRBJ2-7 better. Germline V gene data show CDR1 as PRHDT and CDR2 as FYEKMQ (reference sequence). The CDR3 is 16 residues long. In DNA, the CDR3 is TGTGCCAGCAGCGACCCGGACAGGGGGCCTCCCTACGAGCAGTACTTC. Its protein product is CASSDPDRGPPYEQYF.